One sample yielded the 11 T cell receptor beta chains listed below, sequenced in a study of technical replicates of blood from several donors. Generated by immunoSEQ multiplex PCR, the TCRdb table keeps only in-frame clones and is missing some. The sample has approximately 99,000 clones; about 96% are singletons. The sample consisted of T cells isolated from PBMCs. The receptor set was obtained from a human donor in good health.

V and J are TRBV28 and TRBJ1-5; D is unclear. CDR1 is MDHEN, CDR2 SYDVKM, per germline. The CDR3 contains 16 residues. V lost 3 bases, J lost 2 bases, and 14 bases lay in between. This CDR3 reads CASSFTHRRGNQPQHF. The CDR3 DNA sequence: TGTGCCAGCAGTTTTACTCACCGGAGAGGCAATCAGCCCCAGCATTTT.

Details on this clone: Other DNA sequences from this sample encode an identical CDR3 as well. The CDR3 coding sequence is TGTGCCAGCAGCCGGACTGGTAGCACAGATACGCAGTATTTT. It encodes CASSRTGSTDTQYF. The chain employs TRBV13 and TRBJ2-3, with D perhaps matching TRBD2 (5 bases). Trimming stripped 5 bases from V and 0 bases from J, with 9 bases between. From germline, CDR1 is PRHDT and CDR2 FYEKMQ (reference sequence). The CDR3 has 14 residues.

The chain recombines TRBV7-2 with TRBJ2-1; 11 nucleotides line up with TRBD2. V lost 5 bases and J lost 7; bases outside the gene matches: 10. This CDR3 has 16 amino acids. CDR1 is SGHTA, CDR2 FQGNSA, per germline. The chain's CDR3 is CASSRRATSGINEQFF. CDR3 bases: TGTGCCAGCAGCAGGCGGGCGACTAGCGGGATTAATGAGCAGTTCTTC.

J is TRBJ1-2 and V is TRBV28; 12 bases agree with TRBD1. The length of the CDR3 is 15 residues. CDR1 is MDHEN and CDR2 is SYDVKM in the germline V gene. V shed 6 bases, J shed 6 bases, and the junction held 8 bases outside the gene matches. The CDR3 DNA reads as TGTGCCAGCAGGGCTGCGGGACAGGGGGCAAATGGCTACACCTTC. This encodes CASRAAGQGANGYTF.

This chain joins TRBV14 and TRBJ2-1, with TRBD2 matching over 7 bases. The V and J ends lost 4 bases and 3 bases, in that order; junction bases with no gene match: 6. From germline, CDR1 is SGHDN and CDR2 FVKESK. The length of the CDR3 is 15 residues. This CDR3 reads CASSRASGVYNEQFF. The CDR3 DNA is TGTGCCAGCAGCCGGGCTAGCGGAGTCTACAATGAGCAGTTCTTC.

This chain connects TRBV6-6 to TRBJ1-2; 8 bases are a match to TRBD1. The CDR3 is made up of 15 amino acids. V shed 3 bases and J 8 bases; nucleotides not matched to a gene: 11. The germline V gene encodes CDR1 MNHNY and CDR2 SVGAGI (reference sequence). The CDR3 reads CASSYLRQGDRGYTF. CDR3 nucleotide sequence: TGTGCCAGCAGTTATTTGAGGCAGGGGGACAGGGGCTACACCTTC.

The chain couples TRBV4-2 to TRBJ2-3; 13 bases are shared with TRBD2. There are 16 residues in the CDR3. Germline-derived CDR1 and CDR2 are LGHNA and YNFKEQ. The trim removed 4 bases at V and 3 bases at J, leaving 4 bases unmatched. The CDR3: CASSPGLAGRTDTQYF. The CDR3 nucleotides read TGTGCCAGCAGCCCGGGACTAGCGGGGCGAACAGATACGCAGTATTTT.

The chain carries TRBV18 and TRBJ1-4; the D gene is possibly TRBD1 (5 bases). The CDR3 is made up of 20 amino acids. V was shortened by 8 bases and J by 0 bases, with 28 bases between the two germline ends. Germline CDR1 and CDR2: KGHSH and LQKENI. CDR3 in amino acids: CASHGAPVSSTAPTNEKLFF. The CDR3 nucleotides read TGTGCCAGCCATGGCGCGCCCGTTAGTTCGACAGCCCCAACTAATGAAAAACTGTTTTTT.

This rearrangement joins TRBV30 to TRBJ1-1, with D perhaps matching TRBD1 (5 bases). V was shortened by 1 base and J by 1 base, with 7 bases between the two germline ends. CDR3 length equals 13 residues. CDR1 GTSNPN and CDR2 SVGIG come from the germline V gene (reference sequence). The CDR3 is CAWSGQSNTEAFF. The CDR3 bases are TGTGCCTGGAGTGGACAGTCGAACACTGAAGCTTTCTTT. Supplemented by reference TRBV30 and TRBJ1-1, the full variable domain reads SQTIHQWPATLVQPVGSPLSLECTVEGTSNPNLYWYRQAAGRGLQLLFYSVGIGQISSEVPQNLSASRPQDRQFILSSKKLLLSDSGFYLCAWSGQSNTEAFFGQGTRLTVV.

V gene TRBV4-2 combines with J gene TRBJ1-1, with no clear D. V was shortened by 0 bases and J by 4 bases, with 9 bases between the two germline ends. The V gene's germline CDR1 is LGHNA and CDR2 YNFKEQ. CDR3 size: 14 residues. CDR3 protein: CASSQDGGPTEAFF. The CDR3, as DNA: TGTGCCAGCAGCCAAGATGGAGGTCCCACTGAAGCTTTCTTT.

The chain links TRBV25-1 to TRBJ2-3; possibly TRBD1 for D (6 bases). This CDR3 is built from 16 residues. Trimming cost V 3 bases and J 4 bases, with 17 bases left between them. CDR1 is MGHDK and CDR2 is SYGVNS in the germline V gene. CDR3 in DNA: TGTGCCAGCAGTGACGGGACACCGATTTGGGCAGATACGCAGTATTTT. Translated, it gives CASSDGTPIWADTQYF.